This TCR beta chain was recorded in a study of metastatic and nonmetastatic thyroid tumors. Every patient underwent thyroid surgery untreated. Broader study findings: In blood and tumor, TCR beta diversity was reportedly significantly higher in malignant thyroid tumors than in benign nodules.

In the authors' methods: Clinicopathological groups differed in CDR3, with these differences serving to build a distant-metastasis classifier for papillary thyroid cancer. TCRdb re-called the PCR reads with MiXCR. The V and J calls shown here were made by TCRdb, not taken from the authors' results. The data show around 35,000 clones, over 15% seen once. V was shortened by 5 bases and J by 1 base, with 8 bases between the two germline ends. CDR1 is SEHNR and CDR2 is FQNEAQ in the germline V gene (reference sequence). The CDR3 has 13 residues. In this sample, this clone turned up many times. Its specificity is unknown.

This TCR was recovered from a female donor with papillary thyroid cancer or a benign thyroid nodule (not recorded which). Some clones in this sample may be carry-over from other donors' samples. Material: blood. V and J are TRBV7-9 and TRBJ1-1; possibly TRBD1 for D (5 bases). The CDR3 region is CASSLTGNTEAFF. For the CDR3, the DNA is TGTGCCAGCAGCCTAACAGGGAACACTGAAGCTTTCTTT.